This T cell receptor (beta chain) was found in a study of blood T cell repertoires in COVID-19. For the study at large: Italy, Spain and the United States were the sources of the convalescent and acute COVID-19 samples. PBMCs, B-cell-depleted T cells, or T cells provided the cDNA or gDNA that made up the material.

The CDR3 is 15 residues long. V lost 5 bases, J lost 2 bases, and 4 bases stayed unmatched. Germline CDR1 SGHNT, CDR2 YENEEA. Original data processing: Amplifying reference gene primers gave estimates of nucleated cell counts. The assay was immunoSEQ multiplex PCR, and TCRdb's table has in-frame clones only and misses some. That table furnishes V, J and clone size, whereas the DNA furnished D and trimming. The sample consists of 470,000 or so clones, about 85% of them appearing once. Participants came from 24 US areas, aged about 18 to 90 years. This receptor was taken from a woman younger than 30 with acute COVID-19. The rearrangement joins TRBV11-3 to TRBJ2-3, with 10 bases identical to TRBD2. The sequencing sample was made of PBMCs or T cells enriched from blood (not recorded which). The DNA for the CDR3 is TGTGCCAGCAGCCGCAGCGGGGGGGCCACAGATACGCAGTATTTT. As protein: CASSRSGGATDTQYF.